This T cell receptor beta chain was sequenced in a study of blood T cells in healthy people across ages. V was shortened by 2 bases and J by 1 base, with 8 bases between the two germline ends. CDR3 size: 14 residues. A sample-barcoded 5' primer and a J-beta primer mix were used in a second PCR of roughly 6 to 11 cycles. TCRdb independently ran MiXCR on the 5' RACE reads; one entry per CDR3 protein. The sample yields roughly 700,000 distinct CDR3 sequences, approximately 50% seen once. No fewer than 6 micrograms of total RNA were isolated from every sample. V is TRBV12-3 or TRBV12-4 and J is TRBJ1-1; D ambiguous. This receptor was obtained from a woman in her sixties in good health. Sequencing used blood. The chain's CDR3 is CASSLLTANTEAFF. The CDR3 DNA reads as TGTGCCAGCAGTTTATTAACAGCGAACACTGAAGCTTTCTTT.